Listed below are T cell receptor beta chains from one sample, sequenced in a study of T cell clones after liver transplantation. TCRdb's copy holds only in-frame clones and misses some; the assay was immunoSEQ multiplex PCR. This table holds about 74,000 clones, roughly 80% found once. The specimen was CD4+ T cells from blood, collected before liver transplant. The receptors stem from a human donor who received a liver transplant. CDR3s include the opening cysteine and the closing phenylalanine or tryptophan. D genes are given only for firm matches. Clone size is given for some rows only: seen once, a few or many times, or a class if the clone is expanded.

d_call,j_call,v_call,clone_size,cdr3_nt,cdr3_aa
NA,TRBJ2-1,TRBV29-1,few,TGCAGCGTCGAAAAAGCCGTGGTCGATGAGCAGTTCTTC,CSVEKAVVDEQFF
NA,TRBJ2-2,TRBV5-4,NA,TGTGCTAGCAGCCCTGACACGTCAAGCGGGGAGCTGTTTTTT,CASSPDTSSGELFF
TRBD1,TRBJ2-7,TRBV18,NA,TGTGCCAGCTCAACCGGACAGGGTGAGCAGTACTTC,CASSTGQGEQYF
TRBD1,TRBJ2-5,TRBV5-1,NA,TGCGCCAGCAGCCGCGGACAGGGACAAGAGACCCAGTACTTC,CASSRGQGQETQYF
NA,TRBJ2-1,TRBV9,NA,TGTGCCAGCAGCCCAGGACAGCGTGTGATCTCCTACAATGAGCAGTTCTTC,CASSPGQRVISYNEQFF
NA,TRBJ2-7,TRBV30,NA,TGTGCCGTAAATCCTCGCGTAAAAAGCTACGAGCAGTACTTC,CAVNPRVKSYEQYF
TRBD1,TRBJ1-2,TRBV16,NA,TGTGCCAGCAGCCAATCGGACAGGGGGCTGGGAGGCTACACCTTC,CASSQSDRGLGGYTF
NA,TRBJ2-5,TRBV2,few,TGTGCCAGCCGCGCCGATGGGGGACAAGAGACCCAGTACTTC,CASRADGGQETQYF
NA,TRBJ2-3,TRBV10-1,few,TGCGCCAGCAGTGAGTCTAGGGGTGCACAGGATACGCAGTATTTT,CASSESRGAQDTQYF
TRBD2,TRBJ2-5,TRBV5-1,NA,TGCGCCAGCACCGGACTAGCGGGAGGGCCGGAGACCCAGTACTTC,CASTGLAGGPETQYF
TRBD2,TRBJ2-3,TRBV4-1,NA,TGCGCCAGCGGCCCGGGGCTAGCGGGCACAGATACGCAGTATTTT,CASGPGLAGTDTQYF
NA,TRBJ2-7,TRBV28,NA,TGTGCCAGCAGTTTATCTTACTACGAGCAGTACTTC,CASSLSYYEQYF
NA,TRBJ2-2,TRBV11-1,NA,TGTGCCAGCAGCTTAACTATTTTAAACACCGGGGAGCTGTTTTTT,CASSLTILNTGELFF
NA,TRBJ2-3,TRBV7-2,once,TGTGCCAGCAGCTTAGAGTTTCGGCTAGTAAAGAGCGATACGCAGTATTTT,CASSLEFRLVKSDTQYF
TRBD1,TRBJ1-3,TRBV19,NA,TGTGCCAGTAGACCCGGGACAGGGGGAAACACCATATATTTT,CASRPGTGGNTIYF
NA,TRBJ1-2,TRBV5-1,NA,TGCGCCAGCAGCTTGGAGGGTCAGGGCTATGGCTACACCTTC,CASSLEGQGYGYTF
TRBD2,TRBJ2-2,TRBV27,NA,TGTGCCAGCGGACTGGGACTAGCGGGATTGGGTGGGGAGCTGTTTTTT,CASGLGLAGLGGELFF
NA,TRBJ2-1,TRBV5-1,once,TGCGCCAGCAGCTTGCAGGGCAATGAGCAGTTCTTC,CASSLQGNEQFF
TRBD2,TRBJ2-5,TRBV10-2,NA,TGCGCCAGCAGTGAGCCGGGCGGGAGGGAGACCCAGTACTTC,CASSEPGGRETQYF
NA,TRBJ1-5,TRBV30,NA,TGTGCCTCTTACATTTTACAGGGAAATCACGAAAATAGCAATCAGCCCCAGCATTTT,CASYILQGNHENSNQPQHF
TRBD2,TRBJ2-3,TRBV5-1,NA,TGCGCCAGCAGCTTGAGCGGGAGGGCCGCTATGACAGATACGCAGTATTTT,CASSLSGRAAMTDTQYF
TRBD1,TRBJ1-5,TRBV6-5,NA,TGTGCCAGCAGACCCAGGGGGATTAATCAGCCCCAGCATTTT,CASRPRGINQPQHF
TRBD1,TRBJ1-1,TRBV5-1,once,TGCGCCAGCAGGGAGGGACAGAGGAACACTGAAGCTTTCTTT,CASREGQRNTEAFF
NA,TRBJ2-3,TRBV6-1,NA,TGTGCCAGCAGTTCGAGAGACGGCACAGATACGCAGTATTTT,CASSSRDGTDTQYF
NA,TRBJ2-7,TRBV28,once,TGTGCCAGCAGTTCTCCTCCCGGACAGCTTGATTACGAGCAGTACTTC,CASSSPPGQLDYEQYF
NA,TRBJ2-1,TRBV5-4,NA,TGTGCCAGCAGCGTCCGGGACGGACTACGCCTGACCTACAATGAGCAGTTCTTC,CASSVRDGLRLTYNEQFF
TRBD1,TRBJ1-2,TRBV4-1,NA,TGCGCCAGCAGCTCTACGGACAGGAGAGTTAACTATGGCTACACCTTC,CASSSTDRRVNYGYTF
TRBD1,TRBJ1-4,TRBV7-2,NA,TGTGCCAGCAGCGCAGGGGGCGCTTCGGAAAAACTGTTTTTT,CASSAGGASEKLFF
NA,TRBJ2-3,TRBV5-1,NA,TGCGCCAGCAGCTTGGATAGTAACGGACCCACAGATACGCAGTATTTT,CASSLDSNGPTDTQYF
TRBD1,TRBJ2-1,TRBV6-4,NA,TGTGCCAGCAGTGCTTCCCCCGGGACAGGGCGGAATGAGCAGTTCTTC,CASSASPGTGRNEQFF
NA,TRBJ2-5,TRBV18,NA,TGTGCCAGCTCACCAAGTCTACAAGAGACCCAGTACTTC,CASSPSLQETQYF
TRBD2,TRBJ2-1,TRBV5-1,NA,TGCGCCAGCAGTAGGACTAGCGGAACGCACAATGAGCAGTTCTTC,CASSRTSGTHNEQFF
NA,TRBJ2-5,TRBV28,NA,TGTGCCAGCAGTTTCACTCCCAGGGAAGAGACCCAGTACTTC,CASSFTPREETQYF
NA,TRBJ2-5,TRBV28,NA,TGTGCCAGCAGTTTTTGGGTCGGGGAGACCCAGTACTTC,CASSFWVGETQYF
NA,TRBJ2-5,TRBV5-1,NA,TGCGCCAGCAGCTCCCTTGGGGAGACCCAGTACTTC,CASSSLGETQYF
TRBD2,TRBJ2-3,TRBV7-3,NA,TGTGCCAGCAGCCCCCAGGGACTAGCGTTAGCAGATACGCAGTATTTT,CASSPQGLALADTQYF
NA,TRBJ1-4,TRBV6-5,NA,TGTGCCAGCAGTTTCGACCGGGGGCAAGGTGAAAAACTGTTTTTT,CASSFDRGQGEKLFF
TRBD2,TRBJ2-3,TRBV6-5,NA,TGTGCCAGCAGTTTATTAACGGGAGGAGATACGCAGTATTTT,CASSLLTGGDTQYF
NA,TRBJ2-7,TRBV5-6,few,TGTGCCAGCAGCTTGGGATACCCAAGGGCCTACGAGCAGTACTTC,CASSLGYPRAYEQYF
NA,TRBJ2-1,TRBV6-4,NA,TGTGCCACCCGAAAGAGCCAGGGGTCCTACAATGAGCAGTTCTTC,CATRKSQGSYNEQFF
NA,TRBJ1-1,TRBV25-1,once,TGTGCCAGCAGTAGGGACGGAGTGAACACTGAAGCTTTCTTT,CASSRDGVNTEAFF
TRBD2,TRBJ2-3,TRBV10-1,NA,TGCGCCAGCAGTGAGGGCGTGGGACTAGCGGGAGTGGGAAGCACAGATACGCAGTATTTT,CASSEGVGLAGVGSTDTQYF
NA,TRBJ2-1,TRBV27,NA,TGTGCCAGCAGTTACTTCCCTCCAATTAACAATGAGCAGTTCTTC,CASSYFPPINNEQFF
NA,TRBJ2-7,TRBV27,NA,TGTGCCAGCACTGAGGCGGGCCGCTCCTACGAGCAGTACTTC,CASTEAGRSYEQYF
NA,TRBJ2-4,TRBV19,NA,TGTGCCAGTAGTACGGCTTTGCGGGGTGGGACCAAAAACATTCAGTACTTC,CASSTALRGGTKNIQYF
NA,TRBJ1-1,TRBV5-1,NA,TGCGCCAGCAGCCCCCGGGCCTCCCTGCCCCCGTTTAACACTGAAGCTTTCTTT,CASSPRASLPPFNTEAFF
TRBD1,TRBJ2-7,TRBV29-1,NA,TGCAGCGTTGAGAAGGGACAGGGGACCGAGCAGTACTTC,CSVEKGQGTEQYF
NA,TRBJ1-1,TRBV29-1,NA,TGCAGCACCTCGGACAGCGGAGGGACTGAAGCTTTCTTT,CSTSDSGGTEAFF